The 3 T cell receptor beta chains below were found in one sample sequenced in a study of blood T cell repertoires in COVID-19. Profiled with immunoSEQ multiplex PCR; TCRdb holds only in-frame clones, not every one. The sample lists tens of thousands of clones, roughly four fifths seen once, with approximately 2.1% in the top ten. Sequenced input: peripheral blood. All receptors come from a man between 65 and 80 years old with COVID-19, enrolled during active disease.

V and J are TRBV28 and TRBJ1-5; 7 bases align to TRBD1. The CDR3 has 14 residues. Germline V gene sequence: CDR1 MDHEN, CDR2 SYDVKM. V shed 6 bases, J shed 1 base, and the junction held 3 bases outside the gene matches. CDR3 amino acids: CASSLTGSNQPQHF. The CDR3 DNA reads as TGTGCCAGCAGCTTGACAGGGAGCAATCAGCCCCAGCATTTT. The full variable domain, completed using reference TRBV28 and TRBJ1-5, is DVKVTQSSRYLVKRTGEKVFLECVQDMDHENMFWYRQDPGLGLRLIYFSYDVKMKEKGDIPEGYSVSREKKERFSLILESASTNQTSMYLCASSLTGSNQPQHFGDGTRLSIL.

This chain uses TRBV5-1 with TRBJ1-4; the D is unclear. This CDR3 is built from 15 residues. The germline V gene encodes CDR1 SGHRS and CDR2 YFSETQ. The V and J ends lost 0 bases and 5 bases respectively, with 11 bases between them. CDR3 region: CASSLVEGGNEKLFF. CDR3 nucleotide sequence: TGCGCCAGCAGCTTGGTTGAGGGTGGCAATGAAAAACTGTTTTTT.

This chain links TRBV28 with TRBJ2-7; 8 bases are a match to TRBD1. With 3 bases clipped from V and 0 bases from J, the junction kept 4 bases outside the gene matches. In germline, CDR1 is MDHEN, CDR2 SYDVKM. There are 15 residues in the CDR3. In DNA form, the CDR3 reads TGTGCCAGCAGTTTGACAGGGGAATTCTCCTACGAGCAGTACTTC. Residues: CASSLTGEFSYEQYF.